This T cell receptor beta chain appears in the sequencing data of a study of human T cells and chemical hapten exposure. Study-level information: Each patient's scalp received weekly diphenylcyclopropenone throughout the approximately 25-week study. The patch tests put 0.01% DPC on the skin of the upper back and were read 6 days later. Overall study findings and caveats: Patch test score showed a positive correlation with PT1 expanded TCR counts.

The length of the CDR3 is 16 residues. Trimming took off 4 bases at V and 3 bases at J, with 17 bases between the two ends. CDR1 is SGHRS and CDR2 is YFSETQ in the germline V gene. The time point denotes: pre-sensitization, week 0. Treatment described: therapeutic diphenylcyclopropenone sensitization with weekly scalp DPC. TCRdb re-called the RACE reads with MiXCR, one entry per CDR3 protein. The sample lists approximately 370,000 distinct CDR3 sequences; about 5% were seen once. This clonotype showed up just a few times. Antigen: not known. Sequenced material: whole blood, taken in connection with sensitization to the hapten diphenylcyclopropenone (DPC). This TCR came from a young woman with alopecia areata. Some clones in this sample may be carry-over from other donors' samples. The V and J genes are TRBV5-1 and TRBJ2-1; D not certain. CDR3 in amino acids: CASSLSGTLYYNEQFF. CDR3 in DNA: TGCGCCAGCAGCCTCTCCGGAACACTTTACTACAATGAGCAGTTCTTC. Based on the CDR3 plus reference TRBV5-1 and TRBJ2-1, the full variable domain is KAGVTQTPRYLIKTRGQQVTLSCSPISGHRSVSWYQQTPGQGLQFLFEYFSETQRNKGNFPGRFSGRQFSNSRSEMNVSTLELGDSALYLCASSLSGTLYYNEQFFGPGTRLTVL.